These 23 T cell receptor beta chains were all obtained from the same sample, sequenced in a study of beta chain features in type 1 diabetes. Overall study findings and caveats: When Type 1 diabetes patients were examined, their TCRB CDR3s proved moderately but significantly shorter in all four CD4+ subsets.

cDNA synthesis used the whole RNA isolate, giving expressed TCRB sequences. This table comes from immunoSEQ multiplex PCR, and its TCRdb copy is limited to in-frame clones, with some not included. The table records about 700,000 clones, 13% of them present only once. Their cognate antigens are unknown. The sequenced sample was naive CD4+ T cells from blood. All receptors come from a man between 18 and 29 years old with type 1 diabetes.

This clone was counted between two and nine times. The rearrangement links TRBV4-1 to TRBJ1-5, with unresolved D. The CDR3 has 14 amino acids. Germline V CDR1 and CDR2: MGHRA, YSYEKL. V dropped 1 base and J dropped 3 bases, with 7 bases sitting between them. The CDR3 region has the DNA TGCGCCAGCAGCCAAGCACACACCAATCAGCCCCAGCATTTT. It is translated as CASSQAHTNQPQHF.

Regarding this clone: The same CDR3 can be traced to other DNA sequences in this sample. V gene TRBV14 combines with J gene TRBJ1-3; unclear D gene. Trimming took 1 base from V and 4 from J, leaving 5 bases between them. There are 13 residues in the CDR3. Germline V CDR1 and CDR2: SGHDN, FVKESK. In DNA form, the CDR3 reads TGTGCCAGCAGCCAAGCTGGGGGAAACACCATATATTTT. Translation gives CASSQAGGNTIYF.

This rearrangement joins TRBV18 to TRBJ1-1; D remains unclear. V shed 2 bases and J shed 8 bases, with 9 bases lying between them. Germline-derived CDR1 and CDR2 are KGHSH and LQKENI. The CDR3 loop spans 12 amino acids. This chain's CDR3 is CASSPERPEAFF. The CDR3 bases are TGTGCCAGCTCACCAGAGAGGCCCGAAGCTTTCTTT.

This clone has ten or more counts. The rearrangement links TRBV10-3 to TRBJ2-3, with D tentatively TRBD1 (6 bases). V lost 11 bases and J lost 0, with 15 bases in between. Germline V gene lookup returns CDR1 ENHRY and CDR2 SYGVKD. The CDR3 runs 14 residues. CDR3 amino acids: CASRGGQSTDTQYF. The CDR3 DNA reads TGTGCCTCCAGAGGTGGACAGAGCACAGATACGCAGTATTTT.

This clone showed up just a few times. V is TRBV7-9 and J is TRBJ1-2, with 8 bases aligning to TRBD1. The CDR3 sequence is 15 residues long. After removal of 6 bases from V and 5 bases from J, the junction contained 11 bases not matched to a gene. Per the germline V gene, CDR1 is SEHNR and CDR2 is FQNEAQ (reference sequence). In nucleotides, the CDR3 is TGTGCCAGCAGTTCTCAGGGGGCTTCGGAGTATGGCTACACCTTC. Encoded protein: CASSSQGASEYGYTF.

The table lists this clone with a few counts. The genes are TRBV28 and TRBJ1-1; D is undetermined. The germline V and J ends were trimmed by 1 base and 6 bases, with 9 bases remaining between them. The CDR3 runs to 13 residues. Germline V gives CDR1 MDHEN, CDR2 SYDVKM. CDR3: CASSLSVLAEAFF. CDR3 nucleotides: TGTGCCAGCAGTTTATCGGTTTTGGCTGAAGCTTTCTTT.

This clone has more than one count but fewer than ten. The chain couples TRBV2 to TRBJ1-1; TRBD1 aligns across 10 bases. Trimming at V came to 3 bases and at J to 5 bases, leaving 3 bases not matched to a gene. This CDR3 is 14 amino acids long. From germline, CDR1 is SNHLY and CDR2 FYNNEI. CDR3 residues: CASSEGTGETEAFF. In DNA, the CDR3 is TGTGCCAGCAGTGAGGGGACAGGGGAGACTGAAGCTTTCTTT.

The chain has TRBV10-3 and TRBJ2-5; 7 nucleotides align to TRBD1. With 4 bases clipped from V and 5 bases from J, the junction kept 10 bases outside the gene matches. Germline V gives CDR1 ENHRY, CDR2 SYGVKD. The CDR3 extends over 15 amino acids. The CDR3: CAISGSGQDLETQYF. Here the CDR3 DNA reads TGTGCCATCAGTGGATCTGGACAGGACTTGGAGACCCAGTACTTC.

This rearrangement joins TRBV7-9 to TRBJ1-1, with D hard to call. The CDR3 covers 11 residues. CDR1 SEHNR and CDR2 FQNEAQ come from the germline V gene (reference sequence). The V end lost 4 bases, the J end lost 3 bases, and 3 bases lay between the germline ends. For the CDR3, the DNA is TGTGCCAGCAGCTACTACACTGAAGCTTTCTTT. It codes for CASSYYTEAFF.

There are a few counts of this clone. The chain uses TRBV20-1 and TRBJ1-2, with D hard to call. The CDR3 has 8 residues. V was shortened by 8 bases and J by 7 bases, with 5 bases between the two germline ends. Germline CDR1 is DFQATT and CDR2 is SNEGSKA (reference sequence). CDR3 DNA sequence: TGCAGTCCGGGTGGCTACACCTTC. It translates to CSPGGYTF.

The V gene is TRBV18, the J gene TRBJ1-2; TRBD1 matches 9 bases. This CDR3 is 14 amino acids long. With 8 bases clipped from V and 3 bases from J, the junction kept 7 bases outside the gene matches. Germline CDR1 is KGHSH and CDR2 is LQKENI. CDR3 nucleotide sequence: TGTGCCAGCCACCTGACAGGGGGGGACTATGGCTACACCTTC. The encoded protein is CASHLTGGDYGYTF.

The chain has TRBV7-8 and TRBJ1-5; 9 bases fit TRBD1. The CDR3 consists of 14 residues. Unmatched junction bases numbered 3, after V lost 4 bases and J lost 5 bases. Germline lookup yields CDR1 SGHVS and CDR2 FQNEAQ. The CDR3 spells CASSSGTGYQPQHF. The CDR3 DNA sequence: TGTGCCAGCAGCTCCGGGACAGGGTATCAGCCCCAGCATTTT.

As to this clone: Different DNA sequences within this sample yield the same CDR3. The chain couples TRBV6-5 to TRBJ2-7; D is possibly TRBD1 (5 bases). The V end lost 6 bases, the J end lost 4 bases, and 10 bases lay between the germline ends. Germline V CDR1 and CDR2: MNHEY, SVGAGI. This CDR3 is built from 12 residues. The CDR3 coding sequence is TGTGCCAGCAGAACAGGTTCTTACGAGCAGTACTTC. This gives the protein CASRTGSYEQYF.

J is TRBJ1-2 and V is TRBV29-1, with TRBD1 as a possible D gene (6 bases). The CDR3 loop spans 14 amino acids. Germline lookup yields CDR1 SQVTM and CDR2 ANQGSEA. V was pared by 2 bases and J by 0 bases, with 10 bases between. DNA of the CDR3: TGCAGCGTTGAAAGGGGGACTGCTAACTATGGCTACACCTTC. Translating it yields CSVERGTANYGYTF.

The rearrangement uses TRBV30 and TRBJ1-6; maybe TRBD1 (6 bases). V was cut by 5 bases and J by 12 bases, with 11 bases left in between. The length of the CDR3 is 11 residues. Germline CDR1 reads GTSNPN; CDR2 reads SVGIG (reference sequence). The CDR3 loop is CAWGGAKPLHF. In DNA, the CDR3 is TGTGCCTGGGGGGGGGCTAAACCCCTCCACTTT. Supplemented by reference TRBV30 and TRBJ1-6, the full variable domain reads SQTIHQWPATLVQPVGSPLSLECTVEGTSNPNLYWYRQAAGRGLQLLFYSVGIGQISSEVPQNLSASRPQDRQFILSSKKLLLSDSGFYLCAWGGAKPLHFGNGTRLTVT.

J is TRBJ1-4 and V is TRBV7-2; 8 nucleotides match TRBD1. The CDR3 length is 15 residues. Per the germline V gene, CDR1 is SGHTA and CDR2 is FQGNSA. The V and J ends lost 6 bases and 10 bases, in that order; junction bases with no gene match: 13. The CDR3, as DNA: TGTGCCAGCAGTCCTCGGCAGGGGGCGCAAGGAAAACTGTTTTTT. Protein sequence: CASSPRQGAQGKLFF.

This clone has just a few counts. V and J are TRBV6-4 and TRBJ2-3, with 10 nucleotides matching TRBD1. J lost 4 bases, V lost 2 bases, and 3 bases had no gene match. CDR3 length equals 15 residues. CDR1 and CDR2 (germline): MRHNA, SNTAGT. The CDR3 reads CASSDLTGGPDTQYF. In nucleotides, the CDR3 is TGTGCCAGCAGTGACCTGACAGGGGGCCCAGATACGCAGTATTTT.

This chain links TRBV19 with TRBJ1-2; no reliable D call. Germline CDR1 and CDR2: LNHDA and SQIVND (reference sequence). The CDR3 totals 13 residues. V lost 3 bases, J lost 7 bases, and 12 bases lay in between. The CDR3 loop reads CASSIGGRPGYTF. The DNA of the CDR3 is TGTGCCAGTAGTATCGGAGGGCGGCCTGGCTACACCTTC.

This clone was seen only a few times. This chain links TRBV30 with TRBJ1-5; the match to TRBD1 covers 8 bases. CDR1 GTSNPN and CDR2 SVGIG come from the germline V gene (reference sequence). Trimming at V came to 2 bases and at J to 2 bases, leaving 2 bases not matched to a gene. This CDR3 has 14 amino acids. The CDR3 nucleotides read TGTGCCTGGAGTCCGGGACAGGGCAATCAGCCCCAGCATTTT. Its translation: CAWSPGQGNQPQHF.

The rearrangement joins TRBV2 to TRBJ1-6; D is unresolved. The CDR3 sequence is 13 residues long. Looked up from germline, CDR1 is SNHLY and CDR2 is FYNNEI. V lost 8 bases, J lost 7 bases, and 12 bases lay in between. CDR3 in DNA: TGTGCCAGCTTGGACCAGGACAATTCACCCCTCCACTTT. Translated: CASLDQDNSPLHF.

This chain connects TRBV7-9 to TRBJ2-5; 8 positions agree with TRBD1. V lost 5 bases, J lost 3 bases, and 2 bases stayed unmatched. CDR1 and CDR2 (germline): SEHNR, FQNEAQ (reference sequence). This CDR3 comprises 13 residues. This CDR3 reads CASSPTGEETQYF. The CDR3 DNA reads TGTGCCAGCAGCCCGACAGGGGAAGAGACCCAGTACTTC.

V and J are TRBV29-1 and TRBJ1-3, with a possible D match to TRBD1 (5 bases). Germline lookup yields CDR1 SQVTM and CDR2 ANQGSEA. The CDR3 is 12 amino acids. With 6 bases removed from V and 2 bases from J, the gap between germline ends came to 8 bases. The CDR3 loop reads CSVRVTGNTIYF. The CDR3 DNA follows: TGCAGCGTCAGGGTGACTGGAAACACCATATATTTT.

This clone came up a few times. This chain connects TRBV30 to TRBJ1-1, with D possibly being TRBD1 (5 bases). V lost 5 bases to trimming and J lost 5 bases, with 18 bases between them. There are 14 residues in the CDR3. CDR1 is GTSNPN, CDR2 SVGIG, per germline (reference sequence). CDR3 in DNA: TGTGCCTGGGCGTCGTTAGGGTCAGGGACTGAAGCTTTCTTT. It translates to CAWASLGSGTEAFF.